The rows below give T cell receptor beta chains drawn from one sample of a study of cytomegalovirus exposure and HLA in healthy donors. Libraries were prepared by immunoSEQ multiplex PCR; TCRdb keeps only in-frame clonotypes and omits some of them. The data show 120,000 or so clones, around 80% seen once. The sample was PBMCs. These receptor sequences come from a female donor in good health and CMV-seronegative. Each CDR3 is given with its conserved first and last residue. A D gene is named only where the DNA matches it firmly. Rows give clone size only sometimes, using once, few, many, or a class for an expanded clone.

>once|TRBD1|TRBJ2-3|TRBV10-1
CASSGTGTGFADTQYF
TGCGCCAGCAGTGGGACCGGGACAGGGTTCGCAGATACGCAGTATTTT
>few|TRBD1|TRBJ1-1|TRBV6-5
CASSIRDRLNTEAFF
TGTGCCAGCAGTATTCGGGACAGGTTGAACACTGAAGCTTTCTTT
>-|-|TRBJ1-1|TRBV6-1
CASSEARGGVSTEAFF
TGTGCCAGCAGTGAAGCGCGCGGCGGGGTGAGCACTGAAGCTTTCTTT
>few|-|TRBJ2-7|TRBV9
CASSVANYEQYF
TGTGCCAGCAGCGTAGCCAACTACGAGCAGTACTTC
>-|TRBD2|TRBJ2-7|TRBV28
CASSNPGRVQYEQYF
TGTGCCAGCAGCAACCCGGGGAGGGTTCAATACGAGCAGTACTTC
>-|TRBD2|TRBJ2-1|TRBV27
CASGRSGGASNEQFF
TGTGCCAGCGGTAGAAGCGGGGGGGCGTCAAATGAGCAGTTCTTC
>-|-|TRBJ2-1|TRBV7-3
CASSLGAGNHNEQFF
TGTGCCAGCAGCTTGGGAGCCGGGAACCACAATGAGCAGTTCTTC
>-|TRBD2|TRBJ2-1|TRBV19
CASSIGSGGLRDEQFF
TGTGCCAGTAGTATAGGATCGGGAGGGCTTCGGGATGAGCAGTTCTTC
>once|-|TRBJ2-3|TRBV4-2
CASSQEGPGSSTDTQYF
TGTGCCAGCAGCCAAGAAGGTCCAGGGTCTAGCACAGATACGCAGTATTTT
>-|-|TRBJ1-1|TRBV6-4
CASSPGGASTEAFF
TGTGCCAGCAGCCCAGGAGGGGCGAGCACTGAAGCTTTCTTT
>-|-|TRBJ2-7|TRBV12-5
CASGLDSSYEQYF
TGTGCTAGTGGTTTGGACAGCTCCTACGAGCAGTACTTC
>-|-|TRBJ2-2|TRBV15
CATSPIGDRVELFF
TGTGCCACCAGCCCCATCGGGGATAGGGTGGAGCTGTTTTTT
>-|-|TRBJ2-1|TRBV25-1
CASSVVAYEQFF
TGTGCCAGCAGTGTCGTGGCCTATGAGCAGTTCTTC
>-|TRBD1|TRBJ1-1|TRBV6-5
CASHKPGGTEAFF
TGTGCCAGCCATAAACCAGGGGGCACTGAAGCTTTCTTT
>-|-|TRBJ1-5|TRBV18
CASSPDDRPFNQPQHF
TGTGCCAGCTCACCAGACGACAGGCCCTTCAATCAGCCCCAGCATTTT
>-|-|TRBJ2-7|TRBV15
CATSAGDILLGEQYF
TGTGCCACCAGCGCAGGGGACATTCTTTTGGGCGAGCAGTACTTC
>-|TRBD1|TRBJ1-1|TRBV30
CAWHRGRTEAFF
TGTGCCTGGCACAGGGGTCGGACTGAAGCTTTCTTT
>-|TRBD1|TRBJ1-5|TRBV19
CASKAEDRVAQPQHF
TGTGCCAGTAAAGCCGAGGACAGGGTCGCTCAGCCCCAGCATTTT
>-|TRBD1|TRBJ1-4|TRBV28
CASIQGTGAEKLFF
TGTGCCAGCATCCAAGGGACAGGGGCCGAAAAACTGTTTTTT
>-|-|TRBJ2-2|TRBV2
CASSNTGFRELFF
TGTGCCAGCAGTAATACAGGGTTCCGGGAGCTGTTTTTT
>-|TRBD1|TRBJ1-3|TRBV9
CASSASDRAGNTIYF
TGTGCCAGCAGCGCCTCAGACAGGGCTGGAAACACCATATATTTT
>-|TRBD1|TRBJ1-5|TRBV19
CASSETGRYQPQHF
TGTGCCAGTAGCGAGACAGGGAGGTATCAGCCCCAGCATTTT
>-|-|TRBJ1-3|TRBV7-9
CASSVFSGNTIYF
TGTGCCAGCTCGGTCTTCTCTGGAAACACCATATATTTT
>-|-|TRBJ2-7|TRBV30
CAWGGPRGYEQYF
TGTGCCTGGGGCGGCCCTCGGGGGTACGAGCAGTACTTC
>few|-|TRBJ1-5|TRBV2
CASSQQGGGNQPQHF
TGTGCCAGCAGTCAACAGGGTGGGGGCAATCAGCCCCAGCATTTT
>-|-|TRBJ2-6|TRBV6-5
CASSYSMVSGANGLTF
TGTGCCAGCAGTTACTCGATGGTCTCTGGGGCCAACGGCCTGACTTTC
>once|-|TRBJ2-2|TRBV14
CASSRLESTGELFF
TGTGCCAGCAGCCGCCTTGAGTCGACCGGGGAGCTGTTTTTT
>-|-|TRBJ1-3|TRBV7-3
CASSLSGPGSGNTIYF
TGTGCCAGCAGCTTATCCGGGCCGGGGTCTGGAAACACCATATATTTT
>few|-|TRBJ2-7|TRBV4-2
CASSPQIRQGGYEQYF
TGTGCCAGCAGCCCCCAAATCCGCCAGGGTGGGTACGAGCAGTACTTC
>-|TRBD1|TRBJ1-2|TRBV16
CASSAGQLYGYTF
TGTGCCAGCAGCGCGGGACAGCTATATGGCTACACCTTC
>few|TRBD2|TRBJ2-5|TRBV5-4
CASSRPAGGGAETQYF
TGTGCCAGCAGCAGACCCGCGGGGGGCGGCGCGGAGACCCAGTACTTC
>-|-|TRBJ2-5|TRBV5-6
CASSLDRRGETQYF
TGTGCCAGCAGCTTGGACAGACGTGGAGAGACCCAGTACTTC
>-|TRBD2|TRBJ2-7|TRBV18
CASSPGGTYEQYF
TGTGCCAGCTCACCCGGGGGGACCTACGAGCAGTACTTC
>few|TRBD2|TRBJ2-1|TRBV9
CASSSTGLANNEQFF
TGTGCCAGCAGCTCTACGGGACTAGCCAACAATGAGCAGTTCTTC
>-|TRBD2|TRBJ2-2|TRBV9
CASSVEPGLAGSDTGELFF
TGTGCCAGCAGCGTAGAGCCGGGACTAGCGGGGTCGGACACCGGGGAGCTGTTTTTT
>-|-|TRBJ1-1|TRBV19
CASRPDSRSNTEAFF
TGTGCCAGTAGACCGGACAGTAGGAGCAACACTGAAGCTTTCTTT
>once|-|TRBJ2-3|TRBV30
CAWSVSGGSTQYF
TGTGCCTGGAGTGTCTCGGGGGGCTCTACGCAGTATTTT
>few|-|TRBJ1-1|TRBV10-3
CAISEEGDTEAFF
TGTGCCATCAGTGAAGAGGGGGACACTGAAGCTTTCTTT
>few|-|TRBJ1-1|TRBV6-1
CASSVRGAIGAFF
TGTGCCAGCAGTGTCCGCGGGGCGATCGGCGCTTTCTTT
>once|TRBD1|TRBJ1-5|TRBV6-5
CASSYGGQGNQPQHF
TGTGCCAGCAGTTACGGAGGACAGGGCAATCAGCCCCAGCATTTT
>-|-|TRBJ1-5|TRBV10-3
CASAVQGDQPQHF
TGTGCCAGCGCCGTGCAGGGCGATCAGCCCCAGCATTTT
>once|-|TRBJ2-2|TRBV6-6
CASSPSSAGELFF
TGTGCCAGCAGCCCCTCCTCAGCCGGGGAGCTGTTTTTT
>-|-|TRBJ1-1|TRBV10-3
CAISEFGSGTEAFF
TGTGCCATCAGTGAGTTCGGGTCGGGCACTGAAGCTTTCTTT
>-|-|TRBJ1-1|TRBV29-1
CSVGAYMGMNTEAFF
TGCAGCGTTGGGGCATACATGGGTATGAACACTGAAGCTTTCTTT
>-|TRBD1|TRBJ1-5|TRBV7-9
CASSPGGPNQPQHF
TGTGCCAGCAGCCCAGGGGGGCCCAATCAGCCCCAGCATTTT
>-|TRBD1|TRBJ2-7|TRBV6-6
CASRPGQGDYEQYF
TGTGCCAGCAGACCGGGACAGGGGGATTACGAGCAGTACTTC
>-|TRBD2|TRBJ2-1|TRBV11-2
CASSSVLTSGRSRSEQFF
TGTGCCAGCAGCTCCGTACTGACTAGCGGGAGAAGTCGGAGTGAGCAGTTCTTC